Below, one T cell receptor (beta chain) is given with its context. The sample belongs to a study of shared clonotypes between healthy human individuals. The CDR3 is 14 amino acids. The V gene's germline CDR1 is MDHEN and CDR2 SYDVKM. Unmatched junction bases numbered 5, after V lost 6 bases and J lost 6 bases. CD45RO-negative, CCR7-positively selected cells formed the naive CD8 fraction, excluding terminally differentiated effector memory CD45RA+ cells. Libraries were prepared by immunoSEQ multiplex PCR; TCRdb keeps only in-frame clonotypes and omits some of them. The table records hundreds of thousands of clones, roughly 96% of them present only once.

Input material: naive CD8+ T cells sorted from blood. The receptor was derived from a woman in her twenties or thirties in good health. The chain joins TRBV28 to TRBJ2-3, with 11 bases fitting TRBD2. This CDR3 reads CASRIAGGTDTQYF. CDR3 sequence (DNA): TGTGCCAGCAGGATAGCGGGAGGGACCGATACGCAGTATTTT.